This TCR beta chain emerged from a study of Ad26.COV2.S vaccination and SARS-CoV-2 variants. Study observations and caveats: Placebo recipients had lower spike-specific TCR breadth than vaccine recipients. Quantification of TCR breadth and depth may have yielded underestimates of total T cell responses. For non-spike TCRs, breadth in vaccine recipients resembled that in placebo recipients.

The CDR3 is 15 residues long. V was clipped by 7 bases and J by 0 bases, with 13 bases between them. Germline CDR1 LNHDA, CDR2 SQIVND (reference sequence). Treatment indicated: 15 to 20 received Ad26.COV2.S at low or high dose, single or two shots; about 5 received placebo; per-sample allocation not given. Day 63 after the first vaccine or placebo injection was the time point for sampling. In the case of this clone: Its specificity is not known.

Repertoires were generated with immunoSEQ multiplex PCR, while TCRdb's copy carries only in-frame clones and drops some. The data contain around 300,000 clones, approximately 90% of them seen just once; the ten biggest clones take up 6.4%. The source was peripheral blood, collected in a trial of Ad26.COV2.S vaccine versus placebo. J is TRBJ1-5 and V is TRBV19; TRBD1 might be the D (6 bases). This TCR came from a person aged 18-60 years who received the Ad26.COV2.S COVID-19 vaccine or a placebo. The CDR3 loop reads CASTRGHYSNQPQHF. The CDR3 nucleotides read TGTGCCAGTACCCGGGGACACTATAGCAATCAGCCCCAGCATTTT.